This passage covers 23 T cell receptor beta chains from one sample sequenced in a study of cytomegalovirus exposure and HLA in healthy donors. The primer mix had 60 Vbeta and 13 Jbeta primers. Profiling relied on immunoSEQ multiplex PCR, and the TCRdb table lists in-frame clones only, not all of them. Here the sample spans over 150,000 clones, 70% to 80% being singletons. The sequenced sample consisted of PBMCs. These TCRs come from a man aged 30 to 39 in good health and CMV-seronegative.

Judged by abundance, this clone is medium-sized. DNA for the CDR3: TGTGCCAGCAGTGAATCCGGACAGGGGAACACTGAAGCTTTCTTT. Protein: CASSESGQGNTEAFF. V and J are TRBV6-1 and TRBJ1-1; TRBD1 agrees at 8 bases. The trim removed 2 bases at V and 1 base at J, leaving 3 bases unmatched. This CDR3 contains 15 residues. Germline assignment: CDR1 MNHNS and CDR2 SASEGT.

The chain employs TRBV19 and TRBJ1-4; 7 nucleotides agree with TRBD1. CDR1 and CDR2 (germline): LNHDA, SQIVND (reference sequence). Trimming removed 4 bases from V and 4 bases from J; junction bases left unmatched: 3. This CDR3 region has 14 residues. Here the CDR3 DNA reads TGTGCCAGTAGTAAGGGACAGCGTAATGAAAAACTGTTTTTT. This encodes CASSKGQRNEKLFF.

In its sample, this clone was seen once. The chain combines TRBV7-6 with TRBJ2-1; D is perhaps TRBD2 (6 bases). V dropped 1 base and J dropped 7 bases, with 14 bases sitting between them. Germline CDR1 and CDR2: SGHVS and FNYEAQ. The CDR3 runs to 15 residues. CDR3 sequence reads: CASSLVLRGGNEQFF. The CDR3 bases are TGTGCCAGCAGCTTAGTTTTGCGGGGCGGGAATGAGCAGTTCTTC. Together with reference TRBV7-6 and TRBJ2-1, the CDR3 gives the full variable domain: GAGVSQSPRYKVTKRGQDVALRCDPISGHVSLYWYRQALGQGPEFLTYFNYEAQQDKSGLPNDRFSAERPEGSISTLTIQRTEQRDSAMYRCASSLVLRGGNEQFFGPGTRLTVL.

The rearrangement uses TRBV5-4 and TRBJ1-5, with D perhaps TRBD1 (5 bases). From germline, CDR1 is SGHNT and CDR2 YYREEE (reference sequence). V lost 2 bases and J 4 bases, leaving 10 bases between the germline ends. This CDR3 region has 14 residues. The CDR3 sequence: CASSLRGSNQPQHF. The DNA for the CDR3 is TGTGCCAGCAGCTTAAGGGGCTCGAATCAGCCCCAGCATTTT.

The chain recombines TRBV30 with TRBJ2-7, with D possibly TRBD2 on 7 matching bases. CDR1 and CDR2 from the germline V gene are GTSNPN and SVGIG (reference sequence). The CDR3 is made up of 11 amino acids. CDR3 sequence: CAGGDSYEQYF. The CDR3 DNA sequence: TGTGCAGGGGGGGACTCCTACGAGCAGTACTTC.

The CDR3 bases are TGTGCCAGCAGAGGAGGGCGGCCTGAAGCTTTCTTT. Protein sequence: CASRGGRPEAFF. This chain connects TRBV27 to TRBJ1-1; D is unresolved. CDR1 and CDR2 from the germline V gene are MNHEY and SMNVEV (reference sequence). Trimming removed 6 bases at V and 6 bases at J, with 11 bases between. CDR3 size: 12 residues.

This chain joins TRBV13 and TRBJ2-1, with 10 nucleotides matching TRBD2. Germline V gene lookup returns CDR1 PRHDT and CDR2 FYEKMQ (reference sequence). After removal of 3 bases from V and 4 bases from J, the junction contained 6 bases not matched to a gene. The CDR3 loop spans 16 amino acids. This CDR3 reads CASSFPSGGMYNEQFF. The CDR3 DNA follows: TGTGCCAGCAGCTTCCCTAGCGGGGGCATGTACAATGAGCAGTTCTTC.

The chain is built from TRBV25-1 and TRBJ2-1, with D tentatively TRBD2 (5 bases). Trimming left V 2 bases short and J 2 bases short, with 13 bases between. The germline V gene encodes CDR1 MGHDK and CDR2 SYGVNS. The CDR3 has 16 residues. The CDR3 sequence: CASSEIARSAYNEQFF. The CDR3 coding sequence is TGTGCCAGCAGTGAAATAGCGCGGAGCGCCTACAATGAGCAGTTCTTC.

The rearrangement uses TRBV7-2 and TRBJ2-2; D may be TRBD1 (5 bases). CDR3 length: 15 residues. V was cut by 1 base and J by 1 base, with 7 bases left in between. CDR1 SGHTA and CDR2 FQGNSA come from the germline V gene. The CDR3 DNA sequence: TGTGCCAGCAGCTTAGTAGGGGAGAACACCGGGGAGCTGTTTTTT. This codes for CASSLVGENTGELFF.

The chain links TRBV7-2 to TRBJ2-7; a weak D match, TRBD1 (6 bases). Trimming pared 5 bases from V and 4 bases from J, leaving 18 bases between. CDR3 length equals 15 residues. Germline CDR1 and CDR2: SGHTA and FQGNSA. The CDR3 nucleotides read TGTGCCAGCAGCCTTGCGGTGACAGGCGGTTACGAGCAGTACTTC. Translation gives CASSLAVTGGYEQYF.

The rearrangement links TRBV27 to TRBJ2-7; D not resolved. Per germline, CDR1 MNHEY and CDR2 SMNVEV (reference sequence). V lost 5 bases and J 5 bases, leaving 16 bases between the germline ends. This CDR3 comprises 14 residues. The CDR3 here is CASSPAGFQDEQYF. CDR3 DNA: TGTGCCAGCAGTCCCGCAGGCTTTCAGGACGAGCAGTACTTC.

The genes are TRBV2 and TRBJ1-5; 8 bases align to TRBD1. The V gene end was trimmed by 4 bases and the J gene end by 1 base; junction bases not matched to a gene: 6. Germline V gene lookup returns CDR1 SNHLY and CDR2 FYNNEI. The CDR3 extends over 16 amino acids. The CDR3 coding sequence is TGTGCCAGCAGTGTCAGGGGGCCATACAGCAATCAGCCCCAGCATTTT. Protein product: CASSVRGPYSNQPQHF.

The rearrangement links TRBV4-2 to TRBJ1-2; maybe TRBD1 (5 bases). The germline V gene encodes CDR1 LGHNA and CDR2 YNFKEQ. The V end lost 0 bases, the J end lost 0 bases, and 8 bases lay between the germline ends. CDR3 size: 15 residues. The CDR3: CASSQETGANYGYTF. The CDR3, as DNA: TGTGCCAGCAGCCAAGAAACAGGAGCTAACTATGGCTACACCTTC.

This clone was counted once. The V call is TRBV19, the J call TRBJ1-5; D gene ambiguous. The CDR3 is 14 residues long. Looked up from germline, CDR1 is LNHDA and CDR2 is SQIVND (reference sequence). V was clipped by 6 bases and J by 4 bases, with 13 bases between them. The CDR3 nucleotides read TGTGCCAGTAGCGCCGCGGCGGGTAATCAGCCCCAGCATTTT. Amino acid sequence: CASSAAAGNQPQHF.

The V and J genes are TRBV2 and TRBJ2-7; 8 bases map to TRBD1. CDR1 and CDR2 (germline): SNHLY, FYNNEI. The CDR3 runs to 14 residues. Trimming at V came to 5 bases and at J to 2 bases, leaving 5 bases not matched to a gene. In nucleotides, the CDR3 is TGTGCCAGCAGTTCGGACAGGGCGGCCTACGAGCAGTACTTC. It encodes CASSSDRAAYEQYF.

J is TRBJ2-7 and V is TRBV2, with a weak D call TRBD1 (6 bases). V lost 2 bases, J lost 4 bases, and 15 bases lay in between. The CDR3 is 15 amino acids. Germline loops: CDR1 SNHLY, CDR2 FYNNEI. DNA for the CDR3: TGTGCCAGCAGTGAATTACAGGGTGTGGGGTACGAGCAGTACTTC. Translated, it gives CASSELQGVGYEQYF.

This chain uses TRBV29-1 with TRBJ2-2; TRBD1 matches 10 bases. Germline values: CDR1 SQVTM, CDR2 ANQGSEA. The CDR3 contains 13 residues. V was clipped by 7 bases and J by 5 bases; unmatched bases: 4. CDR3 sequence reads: CSARQGATGELFF. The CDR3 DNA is TGCAGCGCGCGACAGGGGGCGACCGGGGAGCTGTTTTTT.

Here the CDR3 reads CASSTPDRDEQYF. The DNA of the CDR3 is TGTGCCAGTAGTACCCCGGACAGGGACGAGCAGTACTTC. V and J are TRBV19 and TRBJ2-7, with 8 bases aligning to TRBD1. The CDR3 extends over 13 amino acids. CDR1 and CDR2 from the germline V gene are LNHDA and SQIVND (reference sequence). Trimming took 4 bases from V and 5 from J; bases not matched to a gene: 4.

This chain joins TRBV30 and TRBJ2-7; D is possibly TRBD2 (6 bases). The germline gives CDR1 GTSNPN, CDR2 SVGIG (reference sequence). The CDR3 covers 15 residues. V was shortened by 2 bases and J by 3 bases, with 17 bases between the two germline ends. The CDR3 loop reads CAWSPRRDSGYEQYF. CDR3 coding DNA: TGTGCCTGGAGTCCCCGAAGGGACTCAGGCTACGAGCAGTACTTC.

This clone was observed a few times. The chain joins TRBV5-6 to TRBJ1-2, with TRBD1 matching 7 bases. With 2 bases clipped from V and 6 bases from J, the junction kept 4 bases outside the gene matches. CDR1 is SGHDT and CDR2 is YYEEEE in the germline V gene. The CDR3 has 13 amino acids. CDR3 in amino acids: CASSFGTEDGYTF. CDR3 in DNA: TGTGCCAGCAGCTTCGGGACAGAGGATGGCTACACCTTC.

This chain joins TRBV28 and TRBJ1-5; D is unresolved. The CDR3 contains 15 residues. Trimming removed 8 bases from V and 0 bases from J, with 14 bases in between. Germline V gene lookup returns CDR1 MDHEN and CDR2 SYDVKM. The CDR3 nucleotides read TGTGCCAGCGGAAAACAGCAATATAGCAATCAGCCCCAGCATTTT. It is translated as CASGKQQYSNQPQHF. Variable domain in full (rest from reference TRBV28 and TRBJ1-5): DVKVTQSSRYLVKRTGEKVFLECVQDMDHENMFWYRQDPGLGLRLIYFSYDVKMKEKGDIPEGYSVSREKKERFSLILESASTNQTSMYLCASGKQQYSNQPQHFGDGTRLSIL.

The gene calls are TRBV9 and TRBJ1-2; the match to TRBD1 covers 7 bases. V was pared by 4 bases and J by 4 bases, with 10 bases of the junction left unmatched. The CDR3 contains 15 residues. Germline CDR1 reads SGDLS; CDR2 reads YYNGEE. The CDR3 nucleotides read TGTGCCAGCAGCCCAGGGGGGCGCCACCCCTATGGCTACACCTTC. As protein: CASSPGGRHPYGYTF.

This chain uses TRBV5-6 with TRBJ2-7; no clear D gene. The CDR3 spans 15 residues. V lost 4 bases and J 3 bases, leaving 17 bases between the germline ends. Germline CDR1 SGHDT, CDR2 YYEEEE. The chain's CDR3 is CASSPRQSVFYEQYF. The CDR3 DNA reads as TGTGCCAGCAGCCCACGACAATCAGTGTTCTACGAGCAGTACTTC.